This T cell receptor beta chain came from a study of blood T cells in healthy people across ages. General observations from the study: From one million sequenced T cells, diversity estimates were lower bounds. The CMV status of each donor remained undetermined, and this could have confounded shifts in expanded clonotypes.

Peripheral blood was drawn, approximately 10 milliliters per donor. Sample-barcoded 5' priming and a J-beta primer mix drove a second PCR of roughly 6 to 12 cycles. A single record per CDR3 protein comes from TCRdb applying MiXCR to the 5' RACE reads. The sample has 1.5 million to 2 million distinct CDR3 sequences, roughly 50% seen once; the top ten hold approximately 2%. About this clonotype itself: The antigen remains unidentified.

The specimen was blood. This sequence was found in a woman aged 40 to 49 in good health.

This CDR3 reads CASSDGPLEGETQYF. The CDR3 DNA reads as TGTGCCAGCAGTGATGGACCTCTGGAAGGGGAGACCCAGTACTTC. The rearrangement links TRBV2 to TRBJ2-4, with D unclear. TRBJ2-5 explains the end of the DNA better; the J call may be wrong. From germline, CDR1 is SNHLY and CDR2 FYNNEI. This CDR3 contains 15 residues.